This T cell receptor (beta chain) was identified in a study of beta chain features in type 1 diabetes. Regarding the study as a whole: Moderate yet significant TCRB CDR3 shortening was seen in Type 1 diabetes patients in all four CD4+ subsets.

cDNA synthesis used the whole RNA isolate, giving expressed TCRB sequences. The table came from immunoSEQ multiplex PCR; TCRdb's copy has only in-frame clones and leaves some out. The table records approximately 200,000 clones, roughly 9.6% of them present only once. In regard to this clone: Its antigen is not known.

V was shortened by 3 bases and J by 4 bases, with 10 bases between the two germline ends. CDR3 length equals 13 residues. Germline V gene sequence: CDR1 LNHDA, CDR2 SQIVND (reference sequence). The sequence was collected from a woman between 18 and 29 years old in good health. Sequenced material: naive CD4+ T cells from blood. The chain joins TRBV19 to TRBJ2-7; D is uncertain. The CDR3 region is CASSIGGAYEQYF. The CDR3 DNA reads TGTGCCAGTAGTATTGGCGGAGCTTACGAGCAGTACTTC.